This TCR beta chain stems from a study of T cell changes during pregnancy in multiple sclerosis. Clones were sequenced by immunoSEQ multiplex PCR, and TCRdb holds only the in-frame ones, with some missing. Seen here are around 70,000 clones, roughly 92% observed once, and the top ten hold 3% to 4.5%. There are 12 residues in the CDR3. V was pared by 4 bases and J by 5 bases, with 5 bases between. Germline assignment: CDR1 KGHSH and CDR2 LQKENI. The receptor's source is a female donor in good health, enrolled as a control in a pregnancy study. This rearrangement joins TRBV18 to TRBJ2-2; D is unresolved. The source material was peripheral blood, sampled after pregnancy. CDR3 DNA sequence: TGTGCCAGCTCACTCAGTACCGGGGAGCTGTTTTTT. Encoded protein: CASSLSTGELFF.